The 28 T cell receptor beta chains given below trace back to one sample, sequenced in a study of cytomegalovirus exposure and HLA in healthy donors. The PCR ran on 60 Vbeta and 13 Jbeta primers. Here immunoSEQ multiplex PCR was the method, and the copy in TCRdb shows in-frame clones only, minus some. The sample carries about 150,000 clones, more than 75% recorded once. Input material: PBMCs. The receptor set was obtained from a woman aged 18-29 years in good health and CMV-seronegative.

The chain is built from TRBV4-2 and TRBJ1-2; D is possibly TRBD1 (6 bases). The V and J ends lost 1 base and 7 bases respectively, with 13 bases between them. This CDR3 spans 14 amino acids. Germline-derived CDR1 and CDR2 are LGHNA and YNFKEQ. CDR3 in amino acids: CASSQATGSRGYTF. As DNA, the CDR3 is TGTGCCAGCAGCCAAGCAACAGGGAGTCGTGGCTACACCTTC.

V usage is TRBV7-2 and J usage is TRBJ2-1, with D possibly TRBD1 on 6 matching bases. Trimming removed 0 bases from V and 0 bases from J, with 9 bases in between. The CDR3 extends over 16 amino acids. Germline V gene sequence: CDR1 SGHTA, CDR2 FQGNSA. The CDR3 reads CASSLARDTSYNEQFF. DNA for the CDR3: TGTGCCAGCAGCTTAGCCCGGGACACCTCCTACAATGAGCAGTTCTTC.

The V and J genes are TRBV28 and TRBJ2-3; 15 nucleotides align to TRBD2. The V gene end was trimmed by 5 bases and the J gene end by 3 bases; junction bases not matched to a gene: 9. From germline, CDR1 is MDHEN and CDR2 SYDVKM. The CDR3 contains 18 residues. This chain's CDR3 is CASSPEGLAGGLTDTQYF. The CDR3 coding sequence is TGTGCCAGCAGTCCGGAAGGACTAGCGGGGGGGCTGACAGATACGCAGTATTTT.

There are a few counts of this clone. The chain couples TRBV19 to TRBJ1-2; D unresolved. V was shortened by 4 bases and J by 8 bases, with 23 bases between the two germline ends. Germline CDR1 LNHDA, CDR2 SQIVND (reference sequence). The CDR3 has 16 amino acids. The CDR3 DNA sequence: TGTGCCAGTAGTACCTCTCTTAGCCATTTTACTCTGGGCTACACCTTC. This sequence encodes CASSTSLSHFTLGYTF.

As for this clone: Compared with germline, one end of the junction differs, possibly owing to a read error. Other DNA variants within this sample encode the same CDR3. The genes are TRBV7-2 and TRBJ2-1, with D unclear. Germline lookup yields CDR1 SGHTA and CDR2 FQGNSA. This CDR3 is 14 amino acids long. CDR3 residues: CASSLAAPYNEQFF. The CDR3, as DNA: TGTGCCAGTAGCTTAGCAGCACCATACAATGAGCAGTTCTTC.

The chain joins TRBV10-1 to TRBJ1-5; no clear D gene. V was clipped by 2 bases and J by 6 bases, with 5 bases between them. CDR1 and CDR2 from the germline V gene are WNHNN and SYGVQD (reference sequence). This CDR3 spans 12 amino acids. This CDR3 reads CASSESSQPQHF. CDR3 DNA: TGCGCCAGCAGTGAGAGTAGTCAGCCCCAGCATTTT.

The chain has TRBV10-2 and TRBJ2-4; TRBD1 aligns across 12 bases. CDR1 is WSHSY, CDR2 SAAADI, per germline. CDR3 length: 17 amino acids. The trim removed 6 bases at V and 1 base at J, leaving 7 bases unmatched. The CDR3 DNA follows: TGCGCCAGCAGCGGGACAGGGGGCATCGTGGCCAAAAACATTCAGTACTTC. Protein: CASSGTGGIVAKNIQYF.

This clone appeared once. The chain has TRBV28 and TRBJ1-5; tentatively, D is TRBD1 (6 bases). The ends were cut back, 1 base at V and 0 bases at J, with 16 bases in the middle. The CDR3 is made up of 18 amino acids. Germline V CDR1 and CDR2: MDHEN, SYDVKM. Here the CDR3 reads CASSLLPGQSYSNQPQHF. CDR3 nucleotide sequence: TGTGCCAGCAGTTTATTGCCGGGACAAAGTTATAGCAATCAGCCCCAGCATTTT.

The chain uses TRBV6-6 and TRBJ2-7; the D gene is possibly TRBD2 (5 bases). The CDR3 runs to 16 residues. V was cut by 0 bases and J by 0 bases, with 12 bases left in between. CDR1 and CDR2 from the germline V gene are MNHNY and SVGAGI (reference sequence). Here the CDR3 DNA reads TGTGCCAGCAGTTACTCACGGCTAGCCGACTCCTACGAGCAGTACTTC. Amino acid sequence: CASSYSRLADSYEQYF.

This sequence joins TRBV30 and TRBJ2-7; 12 nucleotides agree with TRBD2. The J segment lost 5 bases and the V segment lost 2 bases, leaving 7 bases of the junction unmatched. Germline-derived CDR1 and CDR2 are GTSNPN and SVGIG (reference sequence). There are 15 residues in the CDR3. The CDR3 nucleotides read TGTGCCTGGAGTCTTCTAGCGGGGGGGCTGAACGAGCAGTACTTC. Encoded protein: CAWSLLAGGLNEQYF. Full variable domain (remainder filled in from reference TRBV30 and TRBJ2-7): SQTIHQWPATLVQPVGSPLSLECTVEGTSNPNLYWYRQAAGRGLQLLFYSVGIGQISSEVPQNLSASRPQDRQFILSSKKLLLSDSGFYLCAWSLLAGGLNEQYFGPGTRLTVT.

CDR3 sequence reads: CASSPTGGTEQFF. CDR3 nucleotide sequence: TGTGCCAGCTCACCGACCGGGGGAACTGAGCAGTTCTTC. The chain uses TRBV18 and TRBJ2-1, with D perhaps TRBD2 (6 bases). The CDR3 has 13 amino acids. Trimming left V 3 bases short and J 9 bases short, with 12 bases between. Germline V gives CDR1 KGHSH, CDR2 LQKENI.

The gene calls are TRBV7-2 and TRBJ2-7; possibly TRBD1 for D (7 bases). This CDR3 is built from 14 residues. V was trimmed by 3 bases and J by 2 bases, leaving 11 bases between them. Looked up from germline, CDR1 is SGHTA and CDR2 is FQGNSA. CDR3 sequence (DNA): TGTGCCAGCAGCTTGGAGGGGGCGGCCTACGAGCAGTACTTC. Encoded protein: CASSLEGAAYEQYF.

The rearrangement links TRBV10-3 to TRBJ2-1; 11 bases match TRBD2. The V and J ends lost 8 bases and 7 bases, in that order; junction bases with no gene match: 4. There are 13 residues in the CDR3. Per germline, CDR1 ENHRY and CDR2 SYGVKD. The CDR3 loop reads CAIGASGRNEQFF. The CDR3 DNA sequence: TGTGCCATCGGAGCTAGCGGGAGGAATGAGCAGTTCTTC.

This clone was seen only once. The chain combines TRBV7-8 with TRBJ1-3, with D possibly being TRBD1 (5 bases). Looked up from germline, CDR1 is SGHVS and CDR2 is FQNEAQ. The V end was cut by 5 bases, the J end by 9 bases, with 17 bases between. The CDR3 contains 14 residues. As DNA, the CDR3 is TGTGCCAGCAGCCCATGGGCCGGTCAGGGCACCATATATTTT. Translation gives CASSPWAGQGTIYF.

This chain joins TRBV7-2 and TRBJ1-2; D gene unclear. This CDR3 spans 12 amino acids. V was shortened by 2 bases and J by 4 bases, with 5 bases between the two germline ends. In germline, CDR1 is SGHTA, CDR2 FQGNSA. CDR3 DNA: TGTGCCAGCAGCTTATCCAGCTATGGCTACACCTTC. This encodes CASSLSSYGYTF.

This clone has only a few counts. This chain joins TRBV2 and TRBJ2-5; D perhaps matches TRBD2 (5 bases). Germline V gene data show CDR1 as SNHLY and CDR2 as FYNNEI. The CDR3 loop spans 13 amino acids. With 8 bases removed from V and 1 base from J, the gap between germline ends came to 11 bases. The CDR3 is CASADLGQETQYF. In DNA form, the CDR3 reads TGTGCCAGCGCGGACTTGGGCCAAGAGACCCAGTACTTC.

The rearrangement links TRBV9 to TRBJ1-3; D unresolved. The germline V gene has CDR1 SGDLS and CDR2 YYNGEE. V shed 2 bases and J shed 0 bases, with 6 bases lying between them. The CDR3 spans 14 residues. DNA for the CDR3: TGTGCCAGCAGCGTCTCTCTCTCTGGAAACACCATATATTTT. Translating gives CASSVSLSGNTIYF.

J is TRBJ1-5 and V is TRBV11-2; D uncertain. This CDR3 spans 15 amino acids. V lost 5 bases and J 6 bases, leaving 17 bases between the germline ends. Germline CDR1 and CDR2: SGHAT and FQNNGV. The CDR3 here is CASSPWGEGSQPQHF. The CDR3 DNA follows: TGTGCCAGCAGCCCCTGGGGAGAGGGTAGTCAGCCCCAGCATTTT. The full variable domain, with the rest looked up from reference TRBV11-2 and TRBJ1-5, is EAGVAQSPRYKIIEKRQSVAFWCNPISGHATLYWYQQILGQGPKLLIQFQNNGVVDDSQLPKDRFSAERLKGVDSTLKIQPAKLEDSAVYLCASSPWGEGSQPQHFGDGTRLSIL.

This clone has a handful of counts. V gene TRBV6-5 combines with J gene TRBJ2-7, with D possibly TRBD1 on 6 matching bases. CDR1 is MNHEY, CDR2 SVGAGI, per germline. The CDR3 runs 15 residues. Trimming stripped 1 base from V and 2 bases from J, with 12 bases between. CDR3 protein: CASSYYPGVTYEQYF. The CDR3 region has the DNA TGTGCCAGCAGTTACTATCCAGGGGTAACCTACGAGCAGTACTTC.

This sequence joins TRBV28 and TRBJ2-1; TRBD2 matches at 8 bases. V was pared by 3 bases and J by 12 bases, with 13 bases of the junction left unmatched. Germline CDR1 and CDR2: MDHEN and SYDVKM. The CDR3 is 15 amino acids. CDR3: CASSLVIAGPKGQFF. The CDR3 DNA is TGTGCCAGCAGTTTGGTGATAGCGGGACCTAAAGGGCAGTTCTTC.

The rearrangement links TRBV7-2 to TRBJ2-1; D perhaps matches TRBD2 (5 bases). This CDR3 is 17 amino acids long. Between the trimmed V and J ends, which lost 5 bases and 1 base, there was a span of 18 bases. Germline V lookup: CDR1 SGHTA, CDR2 FQGNSA. CDR3 in amino acids: CASSPPEFGVSYNEQFF. The CDR3 DNA is TGTGCCAGCAGCCCTCCCGAGTTCGGGGTTTCCTACAATGAGCAGTTCTTC.

This chain connects TRBV19 to TRBJ1-2, with 7 bases fitting TRBD1. The CDR3 is 14 amino acids. Per germline, CDR1 LNHDA and CDR2 SQIVND (reference sequence). Germline trimming cut 6 bases from V and 2 bases from J; bases unmatched to any gene: 6. The CDR3 nucleotides are TGTGCCAGTAGGCCTCAGGGGGTGAACTATGGCTACACCTTC. It codes for CASRPQGVNYGYTF.

This clone showed up just a few times. This sequence joins TRBV7-2 and TRBJ2-5, with D perhaps TRBD2 (6 bases). V dropped 4 bases and J dropped 2 bases, with 14 bases sitting between them. The germline gives CDR1 SGHTA, CDR2 FQGNSA. This CDR3 is built from 15 residues. The CDR3 nucleotides read TGTGCCAGCAGCTGGGGCGGAGGGCTGCAAGAGACCCAGTACTTC. Residues: CASSWGGGLQETQYF.

The rearrangement links TRBV7-2 to TRBJ2-1, with a possible D match to TRBD2 (6 bases). V shed 1 base and J shed 4 bases, with 17 bases lying between them. Germline CDR1 SGHTA, CDR2 FQGNSA. This CDR3 is built from 17 residues. For the CDR3, the DNA is TGTGCCAGCAGCTTAGTCACCGGAAATAGCGGATACAATGAGCAGTTCTTC. Translated, it gives CASSLVTGNSGYNEQFF.

The rearrangement joins TRBV18 to TRBJ2-7, with 9 bases matching TRBD1. Germline V gene sequence: CDR1 KGHSH, CDR2 LQKENI. This CDR3 has 15 amino acids. Unmatched junction bases numbered 9, after V lost 4 bases and J lost 5 bases. CDR3 bases: TGTGCCAGCTCACGGGGGGACAGGGCGAGTAACGAGCAGTACTTC. Translated, it gives CASSRGDRASNEQYF.

This clone came up once. This sequence joins TRBV28 and TRBJ1-5; D is undetermined. Germline loops: CDR1 MDHEN, CDR2 SYDVKM. V lost 6 bases to trimming and J lost 4 bases, with 10 bases between them. CDR3 length equals 13 residues. CDR3 in amino acids: CASSRLGNQPQHF. CDR3 coding DNA: TGTGCCAGCAGCCGACTAGGGAATCAGCCCCAGCATTTT.

This chain uses TRBV4-1 with TRBJ1-2; the match to TRBD1 covers 8 bases. There are 15 residues in the CDR3. J gave up 4 bases and V 1 base, and 5 bases lay outside the gene matches. Per the germline V gene, CDR1 is MGHRA and CDR2 is YSYEKL. In DNA form, the CDR3 reads TGCGCCAGCAGCCAAGGAGCAGGACAGGGCTATGGCTACACCTTC. This translates into CASSQGAGQGYGYTF.

The V call is TRBV20-1, the J call TRBJ2-7; TRBD2 might be the D (5 bases). This CDR3 is built from 11 residues. Trimming cost V 3 bases and J 6 bases, with 9 bases left between them. The germline V gene has CDR1 DFQATT and CDR2 SNEGSKA (reference sequence). The CDR3 DNA sequence: TGCAGTGCTAGGTACGGGGTCGAGCAGTACTTC. As protein: CSARYGVEQYF.